This TCR beta chain is from a study of molecular identifiers for immune sequencing clone quantification. This clonotype was seen ten or more times. A single record per CDR3 protein comes from TCRdb applying MiXCR to the PCR reads. The data hold around 480,000 distinct CDR3 sequences, with 20% to 25% observed a single time. This TCR was recovered from a human donor in good health. Some libraries in this study had Jurkat cell RNA spiked in. Sequencing used naive CD8+ T cells from blood, with Jurkat cell RNA spiked in. Subset noted: FACS-sorted CD8+CD4-CCR7+CD45RA+ naive T cells.

CDR3 sequence: CASSAGPNTEAFF. The CDR3, as DNA: TGTGCCAGCAGCGCTGGACCCAACACTGAAGCTTTCTTT. This chain joins TRBV9 and TRBJ1-1; D uncertain. With 3 bases removed from V and 2 bases from J, the gap between germline ends came to 8 bases. CDR1 and CDR2 from the germline V gene are SGDLS and YYNGEE. The CDR3 totals 13 residues.